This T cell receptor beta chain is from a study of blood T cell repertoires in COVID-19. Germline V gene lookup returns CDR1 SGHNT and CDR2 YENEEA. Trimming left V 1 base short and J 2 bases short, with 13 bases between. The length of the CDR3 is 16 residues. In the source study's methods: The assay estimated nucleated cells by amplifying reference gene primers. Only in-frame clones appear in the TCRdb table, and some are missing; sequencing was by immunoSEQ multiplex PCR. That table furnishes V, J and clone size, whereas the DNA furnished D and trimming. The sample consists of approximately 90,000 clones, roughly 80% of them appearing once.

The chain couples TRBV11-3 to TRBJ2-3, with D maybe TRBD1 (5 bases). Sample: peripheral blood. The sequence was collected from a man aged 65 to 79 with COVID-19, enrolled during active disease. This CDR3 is CASSLGVRADTDTQYF. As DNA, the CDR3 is TGTGCCAGCAGCTTAGGAGTCAGGGCTGACACAGATACGCAGTATTTT. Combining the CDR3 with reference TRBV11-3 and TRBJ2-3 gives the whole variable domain EAGVVQSPRYKIIEKKQPVAFWCNPISGHNTLYWYLQNLGQGPELLIRYENEEAVDDSQLPKDRFSAERLKGVDSTLKIQPAELGDSAVYLCASSLGVRADTDTQYFGPGTRLTVL.